The 22 T cell receptor beta chains reported below all come from one sample, sequenced in a study of regulatory T cells in long-lasting Graves disease. To make TCR beta libraries, researchers used iRepertoire HTBI primers and Arm-PCR of CDR3 regions. TCRdb analysed the multiplex PCR reads with MiXCR anew, one entry per CDR3 protein. The profile shows 450,000 to 650,000 distinct CDR3 sequences, 15% to 20% of them singletons. Noted time point: newly diagnosed GD, antithyroid drugs for less than 3 months. PBMC-derived RNA was used for the TCR library. The data also belong to a second study, concerning T cells in Graves' hyperthyroidism and ophthalmopathy.

Sequenced here: peripheral blood mononuclear cells (PBMCs), sampled at new diagnosis, from a patient treated with antithyroid drugs. These receptors were collected from a middle-aged woman with Graves disease.

This clonotype was detected a few times. V is TRBV30 and J is TRBJ2-1; D is ambiguous. The CDR3 is 14 amino acids. CDR1 is GTSNPN, CDR2 SVGIG, per germline (reference sequence). Trimming removed 0 bases from V and 4 bases from J, with 10 bases in between. The CDR3 protein is CAWSVPGGYNEQFF. The DNA of the CDR3 is TGTGCCTGGAGTGTACCGGGCGGATACAATGAGCAGTTCTTC.

This rearrangement joins TRBV18 to TRBJ2-2; D is undetermined. The germline CDR1 and CDR2 sequences are KGHSH and LQKENI. Trimming stripped 5 bases from V and 4 bases from J, with 14 bases between. The CDR3 runs to 15 residues. CDR3 residues: CASSKLSTGTGELFF. The CDR3 DNA reads TGTGCCAGCTCAAAACTTTCTACCGGCACCGGGGAGCTGTTTTTT.

This clonotype was detected many times. The junction departs from germline at one end; a sequencing error may be responsible. This chain connects TRBV2 to TRBJ2-7; D may be TRBD2 (6 bases). The CDR3 has 10 residues. Germline assignment: CDR1 SNHLY and CDR2 FYNNEI. CDR3 protein: CASMGGRLIF. CDR3 DNA: TGTGCCAGCATGGGGGGACGGTTAATCTTC.

This clonotype was detected only a few times. This sequence joins TRBV6-1 and TRBJ1-1; 7 bases are a match to TRBD1. V dropped 4 bases and J dropped 11; count of bases not matched to a gene: 7. The length of the CDR3 is 12 residues. Germline V lookup: CDR1 MNHNS, CDR2 SASEGT. DNA of the CDR3: TGTGCCAGCAGTGGACAGGGAACCGTGGCTTTCTTT. Translated, it gives CASSGQGTVAFF.

Notes on this clonotype: The junction departs from the called germline gene at one end, perhaps through a read error. The V call is TRBV3-1, the J call TRBJ1-6; a weak D match, TRBD1 (6 bases). This CDR3 has 16 amino acids. The germline CDR1 and CDR2 sequences are LGHDT and YNNKEL (reference sequence). The CDR3 DNA reads as TGTGTCAGCAGCCGAGACCCACAGGGTCGGAATTCACCCCTCCACTTT. Amino acids: CVSSRDPQGRNSPLHF.

At least ten counts were recorded for this clonotype. This rearrangement joins TRBV6-2 or TRBV6-3 to TRBJ1-1; D gene ambiguous. The V gene lost 5 bases and the J gene lost 7 bases, with 8 bases spanning the gap. Germline CDR1 MNHEY, CDR2 SVGEGT. The CDR3 runs to 11 residues. The DNA of the CDR3 is TGTGCCAGCAGTGAGATTGGTGAAGCTTTCTTT. Amino acid sequence: CASSEIGEAFF.

As for this clonotype: A read error may be the cause here, since a much bigger clone is one base away. The chain is built from TRBV7-9 and TRBJ2-3, with D unresolved. The germline V gene has CDR1 SEHNR and CDR2 FQNEAQ (reference sequence). The CDR3 is made up of 12 amino acids. The CDR3 DNA reads as TGTGCCAGCAGCCGACTGGCGGATACGCAGTGTTTT. This encodes CASSRLADTQCF.

This clonotype was counted many times. The chain is built from TRBV2 and TRBJ1-5; D might be TRBD1 (5 bases). This CDR3 is built from 11 residues. Trimming removed 6 bases from V and 8 bases from J, with 8 bases in between. Per germline, CDR1 SNHLY and CDR2 FYNNEI. The CDR3 coding sequence is TGTGCCAGCAGATTGGGGGAGCCCCAGCATTTT. It is translated as CASRLGEPQHF.

This clonotype turned up a few times. The chain carries TRBV5-4 and TRBJ1-2, with D possibly being TRBD1 (5 bases). The CDR3 has 14 residues. The V gene's germline CDR1 is SGHNT and CDR2 YYREEE (reference sequence). Trimming left V 4 bases short and J 4 bases short, with 14 bases between. The CDR3 sequence is CASSNPQGGYGYTF. The CDR3 coding sequence is TGTGCCAGCAGCAACCCCCAGGGAGGCTATGGCTACACCTTC.

This rearrangement joins TRBV6-1 to TRBJ2-3; 9 bases are a match to TRBD2. With 5 bases clipped from V and 4 bases from J, the junction kept 7 bases outside the gene matches. Germline CDR1 reads MNHNS; CDR2 reads SASEGT. This CDR3 contains 15 residues. Written as DNA, the CDR3 is TGTGCCAGCAGTCGTGCGGGGGGGCGATCAGATACGCAGTATTTT. Translating gives CASSRAGGRSDTQYF.

V and J are TRBV12-3 or TRBV12-4 and TRBJ1-1; 8 bases align to TRBD1. Losses at the gene ends were 8 bases for V and 3 bases for J; bases not matched to a gene: 17. The CDR3 is made up of 17 amino acids. The CDR3 DNA follows: TGTGCCAGCGGCGTAGCCCCACAGGGGGGTTCCGACACTGAAGCTTTCTTT. Translating it yields CASGVAPQGGSDTEAFF.

This clonotype was recorded at least ten times. This chain links TRBV20-1 with TRBJ2-5; D gene ambiguous. Per the germline V gene, CDR1 is DFQATT and CDR2 is SNEGSKA (reference sequence). Trimming cost V 1 base and J 5 bases, with 5 bases left between them. This CDR3 comprises 11 residues. This CDR3 is CSARVRETQYF. The CDR3 DNA follows: TGCAGTGCTAGAGTTCGTGAGACCCAGTACTTC.

This clonotype was observed many times. The rearrangement uses TRBV28 and TRBJ1-2; D is ambiguous. Per germline, CDR1 MDHEN and CDR2 SYDVKM. The CDR3 sequence is 12 residues long. Trimming pared 5 bases from V and 4 bases from J, leaving 8 bases between. The CDR3 DNA reads as TGTGCCAGCAGTACCCCGTTCTATGGCTACACCTTC. Residues: CASSTPFYGYTF.

At least ten counts were recorded for this clonotype. V and J are TRBV12-3 or TRBV12-4 and TRBJ2-7; D gene uncertain. V gave up 5 bases and J gave up 2 bases, with 13 bases separating them. This CDR3 has 14 amino acids. In DNA form, the CDR3 reads TGTGCCAGCAGTCTCGGTCCCGCCGCCTACGAGCAGTACTTC. Translation: CASSLGPAAYEQYF.

This clonotype has at least ten counts. This chain uses TRBV12-3 or TRBV12-4 with TRBJ2-1, with 9 positions matching TRBD2. The CDR3 consists of 15 residues. V was clipped by 6 bases and J by 9 bases; unmatched bases: 12. CDR3 nucleotides: TGTGCCAGCAGCCTTAGCGGGGGCCACCTTGGTGAGCAGTTCTTC. The encoded protein is CASSLSGGHLGEQFF.

The chain recombines TRBV12-3 or TRBV12-4 with TRBJ1-3, with 9 bases aligning to TRBD1. The J segment lost 4 bases and the V segment lost 10 bases, leaving 11 bases of the junction unmatched. The CDR3 has 15 amino acids. CDR3 DNA sequence: TGTGCCACTACCCCCGCGGGGACAGGGGGAAACACCATATATTTT. It codes for CATTPAGTGGNTIYF.

This clonotype appeared a few times. V and J are TRBV27 and TRBJ2-7, with 7 bases fitting TRBD1. This CDR3 is built from 13 residues. The V segment lost 4 bases and the J segment 6 bases; nucleotides outside the gene matches: 6. In germline, CDR1 is MNHEY, CDR2 SMNVEV (reference sequence). DNA of the CDR3: TGTGCCAGCAGTTCAGGGGGACCCATCGAGCAGTACTTC. Protein: CASSSGGPIEQYF.

This clonotype has a count of ten or more. The chain is built from TRBV6-5 and TRBJ2-3, with D uncertain. Trimming pared 1 base from V and 4 bases from J, leaving 9 bases between. The CDR3 is made up of 14 amino acids. Germline values: CDR1 MNHEY, CDR2 SVGAGI. CDR3 in amino acids: CASSYLQEPDTQYF. The CDR3 region has the DNA TGTGCCAGCAGTTACTTACAAGAACCAGATACGCAGTATTTT.

This clonotype was counted only a few times. V and J are TRBV7-9 and TRBJ2-2; 8 bases are shared with TRBD2. This CDR3 is built from 16 residues. Trimming cost V 3 bases and J 1 base; bases outside gene matches: 4. Per germline, CDR1 SEHNR and CDR2 FQNEAQ (reference sequence). CDR3 protein: CASSLESGGNTGELFF. Here the CDR3 DNA reads TGTGCCAGCAGCTTGGAAAGCGGGGGGAACACCGGGGAGCTGTTTTTT.

This clonotype occurred a few times. The J gene is TRBJ2-7, the V gene TRBV7-9; 9 bases line up with TRBD2. CDR1 is SEHNR and CDR2 is FQNEAQ in the germline V gene (reference sequence). J lost 6 bases, V lost 5 bases, and 14 bases had no gene match. The CDR3 is 16 amino acids. This chain's CDR3 is CASSPLGGGASAEQYF. CDR3 bases: TGTGCCAGCAGCCCCCTCGGCGGGGGGGCATCCGCCGAGCAGTACTTC.

Many counts were recorded for this clonotype. The V call is TRBV7-8, the J call TRBJ2-2; tentatively, D is TRBD2 (6 bases). The CDR3 totals 15 residues. The germline CDR1 and CDR2 sequences are SGHVS and FQNEAQ. The V and J ends lost 5 bases and 4 bases respectively, with 14 bases between them. CDR3 loop: CASSPVGGGTGELFF. The CDR3 DNA reads TGTGCCAGCAGCCCTGTTGGGGGAGGCACCGGGGAGCTGTTTTTT.

This clonotype showed up many times. The rearrangement links TRBV12-3 or TRBV12-4 to TRBJ1-3; D unclear. The CDR3 length is 12 residues. Deletions cut 2 bases from V and 4 bases from J, with 3 bases between. CDR3 loop: CASSLLGNTIYF. CDR3 coding DNA: TGTGCCAGCAGTTTACTCGGAAACACCATATATTTT.